This TCR beta chain was identified in a study of blood T cells in healthy people across ages. Background on the study: Template switching recovered approximately one barcoded beta molecule for every two T cells.

A second roughly 6 to 11 cycle PCR used barcoded and J-beta primers. A template-switch adaptor that had 12 random nucleotides put a tag on each cDNA molecule. TCRdb re-called the 5' RACE reads through MiXCR, storing one row per CDR3 protein. Of under 2,000,000 distinct CDR3 sequences listed, around half are singletons. This clonotype was detected a few times. From germline, CDR1 is MNHEY and CDR2 SMNVEV (reference sequence). There are 15 residues in the CDR3. With 2 bases removed from V and 6 bases from J, the gap between germline ends came to 16 bases. The donors, all healthy, were Caucasians living in Russia, aged 6 to 90. PBMCs were isolated at a quantity of at least 7 million per sample.

The chain is built from TRBV27 and TRBJ2-5, with D possibly being TRBD1 or TRBD2 (5 bases each). The sample comprised blood. This clonotype was obtained from a woman aged 40 to 50 in good health. In nucleotides, the CDR3 is TGTGCCAGCAGTTTAGACGGGGCAGGGCGAAAGACCCAGTACTTC. It is translated as CASSLDGAGRKTQYF.